This TCR beta chain was sequenced during a study of OX40 agonist ivuxolimab in advanced cancers. For the wider study: Ivuxolimab was an agonistic, fully human IgG2 monoclonal antibody directed against OX40 (CD134), a costimulatory receptor. Peripheral TCRbeta sequencing aimed to test whether ivuxolimab altered TCR sequence diversity and caused clonal T-cell expansion. Among the 50 to 55 dose-escalation patients, some 20 had hepatocellular carcinoma, 15 or so melanoma, 9 renal cell carcinoma and 9 head and neck cancer. The dose-escalation cohort was 82.7% male with a mean age of about 65 years, ranging from about 23 to 85. Intravenous ivuxolimab was administered to patients every 2 weeks at six dose levels: 0.01, 0.1, 0.3, 1.5, 3 and 10 mg/kg. The paper covers the monotherapy dose-escalation part of the phase I ivuxolimab trial, which included N of about 56 patients. Partial responses were achieved by three dose-escalation patients, of whom one had hepatocellular carcinoma and two had cutaneous melanoma. Prior anti-PD-1, anti-PD-L1 or anti-CTLA-4 therapy was permitted, and checkpoint inhibitors had been received by less than 45% of dose-escalation patients.

For sequencing of the TCRbeta CDR3 region, genomic DNA was extracted from the sorted cells. TCRbeta CDR3 regions were sequenced using the immunoSEQ Assay. TCRdb re-hosts the immuneACCESS table, in-frame sequences only. Its copies lack some clones; in the studies checked, an unresolved V gene accounts for under half of them, and the cause for the rest is not known. In this sample the table shows about 83,000 clones, 84% of which occur a single time. The leading ten clones occupy around 7.5% of the sample. General findings and caveats noted by the study authors: Partial responders in the 0.1-3.0 mg/kg groups had among the lowest normalized peripheral clonal expansion, especially among CD8+ T cells. After ivuxolimab, more expanded clones were found on average in CD8+ T cells than in CD4+ T cells. At doses of 0.1 to 3.0 mg/kg, clonal expansion of both CD4+ and CD8+ blood T cells was observed from baseline to week 6. Low levels of normalized T-cell clonal expansion were also seen in some patients who did not respond. The antigen specificity of the clonally expanded peripheral T cells was not determined.

Patients with autoimmune disease history or receiving systemic immunosuppression were excluded from the trial. In every dose cohort, peripheral blood was drawn for TCR sequencing at baseline, cycle 4 day 1, and cycle 7 day 1. Samples were obtained from an open-label, multicenter, first-in-human phase I dose-escalation trial of ivuxolimab. Adults with locally advanced or metastatic melanoma, renal cell, hepatocellular, or head and neck squamous cell carcinoma were enrolled in the trial. Before TCR sequencing, CD4+ T cells and CD8+ T cells were sorted from peripheral blood as separate populations. As to this clone: Its antigen is not yet known. No qualities accompany the bases; no much larger clone lies one base away.

Trimming at the junction amounts to 5 bases on V and 5 bases on J, and the germline ends lie 12 bases apart. CDR1 and CDR2 (SGHTA, FQGNSA) derive from the germline V gene. From its cysteine to its phenylalanine, the CDR3 spans 13 amino acids. The entry retains the CDR3 DNA only, 39 bases that are in frame from base 1. The clonotype comes from an adult with an advanced solid tumor such as melanoma, head and neck, liver or kidney cancer. The sample was CD4+ or CD8+ T cells sorted from blood, taken in a trial of the OX40 agonist ivuxolimab. The chain is assembled from TRBV7-2 and TRBJ1-1, with TRBD1 perhaps the D gene, on 6 matching bases. The CDR3 has the sequence CASSPRGGTEAFF. In nucleotides, the sequence is TGTGCCAGCAGCCCCAGGGGTGGGACTGAAGCTTTCTTT.